The source of this T cell receptor beta chain is a study of blood T cell repertoires in COVID-19 (dated by TCRdb to the early 2020s). Study-wide context: Samples from collaborators originated in the United States, Italy and Spain and spanned both the acute and convalescent phases of COVID-19. The sample metadata nearly always contained a de-identified subject ID, COVID-19 status, age in years and sex. Subjects who had been exposed to COVID-19, were actively infected with it, or had recovered from it provided the deeply sampled blood TCRbeta repertoires that made up the dataset. The material from the prospective study consisted of cDNA or gDNA derived from T cells, B-cell-depleted T cells, or PBMCs. A freely available public database, intended as a resource for researchers studying the immune response to SARS-CoV-2, is where the repertoires were released. The samples were drawn from two sources: the first 160 participants of the ongoing ImmuneRACE study, and over 1,000 subjects contributed by 6 global collaborators. Where available, HLA class I and class II types were taken from metadata supplied by the sample provider and were not determined by assay-based typing. What the study reported, not specific to this receptor: Clinical and demographic metadata were provided uncurated, with the amount varying by source and participant.

For this clone: No cognate antigen has been identified for it. Base qualities are missing; no much larger clone stands one base away.

Via the germline V gene, CDR1 is MDHEN and CDR2 SYDVKM. The CDR3 runs 11 residues from the cysteine to the phenylalanine. The CDR3 DNA has 33 bases and is translated from base 1. The V end loses 4 bases and the J end loses 9 bases, and a stretch of 10 bases separates them. Each collaborating institution followed its own protocols to collect whole blood in K2EDTA tubes. For TCRbeta analysis, collaborators shipped samples as frozen whole blood, isolated PBMCs, or DNA extracted from either of those sample types. TCRbeta CDR3 regions were amplified from genomic DNA by means of the immunoSEQ Assay, a bias-controlled multiplex PCR. Per the authors' processing: The number of nucleated cells in each sample was estimated from the amplification of reference gene primers within the assay. To quantify the absolute abundance of each unique TCRbeta CDR3 rearrangement, sequence reads were collapsed and filtered. For each sample, productive Simpson clonality was calculated as the square root of Simpson's diversity index across productive rearrangements. TCRdb took over this immuneACCESS table, retaining in-frame rearrangements with V and J assigned. Such tables are incomplete; in checked studies, under half of the missing clones stem from an unresolved V gene, and the remainder is unexplained. V and J calls and clone size come straight from that table; D and trimming were deduced from the DNA. The sample data list 85,000 to 130,000 clones, and roughly four fifths of these were observed just once. Jointly, the top ten make up around 15% of the sample.

The origin of this receptor is a woman aged 55 to 70 with acute or convalescent COVID-19. The sequence joins TRBV28 to TRBJ2-7, with the D gene not clear enough to name. The material sequenced was peripheral blood. The CDR3 protein: CASSSPRGQYF. The DNA is TGTGCCAGCAGTTCCCCGCGAGGGCAGTACTTC.